These 17 T cell receptor beta chains share one sample of origin, sequenced in a study of control samples from healthy donors and cancer patients. Some clones are missing from TCRdb's copy, which holds only in-frame ones; the method was immunoSEQ multiplex PCR. Of about 160,000 clones listed, 85% to 90% are singletons. The material sequenced was blood. The receptors were gathered from a man aged 25 to 40 in good health.

DNA of the CDR3: TGTGCCAGCAGTGAAGAAGCGAGCCCTACTAATTCACCCCTCCACTTT. Its protein product is CASSEEASPTNSPLHF. V gene TRBV2 combines with J gene TRBJ1-6, with D uncertain. Germline V gene data show CDR1 as SNHLY and CDR2 as FYNNEI. The CDR3 extends over 16 amino acids. The V end lost 1 base, the J end lost 6 bases, and 13 bases lay between the germline ends.

This clone appeared a few times. The rearrangement links TRBV5-1 to TRBJ1-5; D remains ambiguous. The CDR3 covers 12 residues. Trimming took 4 bases from V and 9 from J, leaving 11 bases between them. Germline V CDR1 and CDR2: SGHRS, YFSETQ. The CDR3 sequence: CASSTDAGPQHF. In DNA form, the CDR3 reads TGCGCCAGCAGCACAGACGCCGGGCCCCAGCATTTT.

This clone is a singleton in its sample. The chain recombines TRBV18 with TRBJ1-5; D is perhaps TRBD1 (6 bases). CDR1 is KGHSH, CDR2 LQKENI, per germline. This CDR3 region has 13 residues. Trimming stripped 5 bases from V and 7 bases from J, with 12 bases between. The CDR3 sequence: CASSRGREQPQHF. As DNA, the CDR3 is TGTGCCAGCTCAAGGGGGAGGGAGCAGCCCCAGCATTTT.

The gene calls are TRBV7-9 and TRBJ1-2; D remains unclear. V shed 1 base and J shed 8 bases, with 14 bases lying between them. The CDR3 length is 14 residues. Germline loops: CDR1 SEHNR, CDR2 FQNEAQ (reference sequence). The CDR3 DNA sequence: TGTGCCAGCAGCTTAGTGTCGATTATCGGAGGCTACACCTTC. This encodes CASSLVSIIGGYTF.

This clone appeared a single time. Here the CDR3 reads CASSLGEALTNEQFF. For the CDR3, the DNA is TGTGCCAGCAGTTTAGGGGAGGCTCTTACAAATGAGCAGTTCTTC. This chain uses TRBV28 with TRBJ2-1; TRBD2 might be the D (6 bases). The CDR3 covers 15 residues. Germline V CDR1 and CDR2: MDHEN, SYDVKM. V lost 2 bases and J 7 bases, leaving 15 bases between the germline ends.

This sequence joins TRBV5-1 and TRBJ2-5; D not resolved. The germline V gene encodes CDR1 SGHRS and CDR2 YFSETQ. This CDR3 has 13 amino acids. Trimming removed 6 bases at V and 2 bases at J, with 11 bases between. CDR3 in amino acids: CASTEQFQETQYF. The CDR3 bases are TGCGCCAGCACTGAACAGTTTCAAGAGACCCAGTACTTC. The entire variable domain, with the rest obtained from reference TRBV5-1 and TRBJ2-5, is as follows: KAGVTQTPRYLIKTRGQQVTLSCSPISGHRSVSWYQQTPGQGLQFLFEYFSETQRNKGNFPGRFSGRQFSNSRSEMNVSTLELGDSALYLCASTEQFQETQYFGPGTRLLVL.

This clone was counted between two and nine times. The CDR3 loop reads CASSGRGNNNSPLHF. As DNA, the CDR3 is TGTGCCAGCAGTGGGCGGGGGAACAATAATTCACCCCTCCACTTT. This chain uses TRBV2 with TRBJ1-6; a possible D gene is TRBD1 (5 bases). This CDR3 region has 15 residues. From germline, CDR1 is SNHLY and CDR2 FYNNEI. V lost 4 bases to trimming and J lost 5 bases, with 12 bases between them.

V usage is TRBV4-2 and J usage is TRBJ2-2, with TRBD1 identical over 10 bases. Germline V gives CDR1 LGHNA, CDR2 YNFKEQ. V gave up 3 bases and J gave up 8 bases; unmatched junction bases: 6. The CDR3 is 15 residues long. CDR3 amino acids: CASSQTGGRNGELFF. CDR3 DNA: TGTGCCAGCAGCCAGACAGGGGGCAGGAATGGGGAGCTGTTTTTT.

The J gene is TRBJ1-1, the V gene TRBV7-2; D uncertain. The CDR3 covers 14 residues. Trimming removed 5 bases from V and 6 bases from J, with 16 bases in between. Germline CDR1 is SGHTA and CDR2 is FQGNSA. This chain's CDR3 is CASSPRSGPSEAFF. DNA of the CDR3: TGTGCCAGCAGCCCTCGATCCGGACCCTCTGAAGCTTTCTTT.

The gene calls are TRBV9 and TRBJ1-2, with D unclear. CDR1 SGDLS and CDR2 YYNGEE come from the germline V gene. The CDR3 contains 12 residues. V lost 5 bases, J lost 7 bases, and 12 bases lay in between. CDR3 region: CASRPSSGGYTF. CDR3 coding DNA: TGTGCCAGCAGACCGTCTTCTGGTGGCTACACCTTC.

V is TRBV5-4 and J is TRBJ2-1, with D possibly matching TRBD2 (6 bases). CDR1 is SGHNT, CDR2 YYREEE, per germline (reference sequence). The CDR3 spans 15 residues. V lost 4 bases to trimming and J lost 0 bases, with 11 bases between them. DNA for the CDR3: TGTGCCAGCAGCCCGACTAGGAGCTCCTACAATGAGCAGTTCTTC. It is translated as CASSPTRSSYNEQFF.

Concerning this clone itself: Within the sample, other DNA sequences also encode this same CDR3. The rearrangement links TRBV7-9 to TRBJ2-3; perhaps D is TRBD1 or TRBD2 (6 bases each). Germline loops: CDR1 SEHNR, CDR2 FQNEAQ (reference sequence). The CDR3 runs 14 residues. Trimming stripped 4 bases from V and 2 bases from J, with 10 bases between. DNA of the CDR3: TGTGCCAGCAGCTGGCGGGACACCACAGATACGCAGTATTTT. This codes for CASSWRDTTDTQYF.

The CDR3 DNA reads as TGTGCCAGCACGGGGCTAGCGGGAAGCGAGCAGTACTTC. It yields the protein CASTGLAGSEQYF. The chain employs TRBV2 and TRBJ2-7; 9 nucleotides line up with TRBD2. With V trimmed by 7 bases and J by 6 bases, 7 bases remained unmatched. This CDR3 has 13 residues. Germline CDR1 is SNHLY and CDR2 is FYNNEI.

J is TRBJ2-3 and V is TRBV7-9, with D possibly TRBD1 on 6 matching bases. CDR3 length equals 15 residues. Germline V gene data show CDR1 as SEHNR and CDR2 as FQNEAQ (reference sequence). V lost 7 bases and J 0 bases, leaving 14 bases between the germline ends. In DNA, the CDR3 is TGTGCCAGCACGCTCGCCCAGGGGAGCACAGATACGCAGTATTTT. Protein sequence: CASTLAQGSTDTQYF.

The CDR3 loop reads CATKTTGGYEQYF. As DNA, the CDR3 is TGTGCCACCAAGACCACGGGGGGCTACGAGCAGTACTTC. The gene calls are TRBV28 and TRBJ2-7; 7 bases match TRBD2. This CDR3 region has 13 residues. V gave up 10 bases and J gave up 3 bases; unmatched junction bases: 9. The germline gives CDR1 MDHEN, CDR2 SYDVKM.

The chain has TRBV7-9 and TRBJ2-5; no clear D gene. The CDR3 is 14 residues long. V shed 6 bases and J shed 1 base, with 12 bases lying between them. Germline values: CDR1 SEHNR, CDR2 FQNEAQ (reference sequence). The CDR3 DNA is TGTGCCAGCAGTCCAGGACGGTCCCAAGAGACCCAGTACTTC. Translated: CASSPGRSQETQYF.

This clone was counted once. This chain joins TRBV7-3 and TRBJ2-1, with TRBD2 matching 13 bases. CDR3 size: 17 residues. V lost 4 bases to trimming and J lost 4 bases; unmatched junction nucleotides: 7. Looked up from germline, CDR1 is SGHTA and CDR2 is FQGTGA. CDR3: CASSSWTSGGIYNEQFF. Written as DNA, the CDR3 is TGTGCCAGCAGCTCCTGGACTAGCGGGGGAATTTACAATGAGCAGTTCTTC. Full variable domain (outside the CDR3, taken from reference TRBV7-3 and TRBJ2-1): GAGVSQTPSNKVTEKGKYVELRCDPISGHTALYWYRQSLGQGPEFLIYFQGTGAADDSGLPNDRFFAVRPEGSVSTLKIQRTERGDSAVYLCASSSWTSGGIYNEQFFGPGTRLTVL.